The entry below gives a single T cell receptor beta chain sequence along with its context. Sequenced by immunoSEQ multiplex PCR; TCRdb stores in-frame clones only, minus some. This table has about 240,000 clones, around 89% appearing once. This record belongs to a study of blood T cell repertoires in COVID-19. Across the study: Nucleic acid was either cDNA or gDNA, and it came from T cells, B-cell-depleted T cells, or PBMCs.

Looked up from germline, CDR1 is MDHEN and CDR2 is SYDVKM. The CDR3 extends over 16 amino acids. V shed 8 bases and J shed 2 bases, with 22 bases lying between them. The specimen sequenced was PBMCs or T cells enriched from blood (not recorded which). The chain joins TRBV28 to TRBJ2-7, with a tentative D call TRBD1 (7 bases). The TCR sequence derives from a young woman who had recovered from COVID-19. The DNA of the CDR3 is TGTGCCAGCTCCCCCCTCACAGGGGCGGGAACCTACGAGCAGTACTTC. Encoded protein: CASSPLTGAGTYEQYF.